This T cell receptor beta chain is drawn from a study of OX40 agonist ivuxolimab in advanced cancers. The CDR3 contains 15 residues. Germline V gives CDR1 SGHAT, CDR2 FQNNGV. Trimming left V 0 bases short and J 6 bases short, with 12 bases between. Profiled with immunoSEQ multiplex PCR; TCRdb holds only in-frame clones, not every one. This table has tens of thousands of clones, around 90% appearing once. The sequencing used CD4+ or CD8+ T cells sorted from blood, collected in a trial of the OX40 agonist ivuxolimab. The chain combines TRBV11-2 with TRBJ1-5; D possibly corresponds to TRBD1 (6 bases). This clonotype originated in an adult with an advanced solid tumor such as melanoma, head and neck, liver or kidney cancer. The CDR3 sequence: CASSLDRAGVQPQHF. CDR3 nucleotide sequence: TGTGCCAGCAGCTTAGATAGGGCAGGGGTTCAGCCCCAGCATTTT.